This T cell receptor beta chain was sequenced for a study of blood T cell repertoires in COVID-19 (dated by TCRdb to the early 2020s). General notes on the study: Collaborator samples came from the United States, Italy and Spain and covered acute and convalescent phases of COVID-19. A de-identified subject ID, COVID-19 status, age in years and sex were almost always included in the sample metadata. A freely available public database, intended as a resource for researchers studying the immune response to SARS-CoV-2, is where the repertoires were released. Subjects who had been exposed to COVID-19, were actively infected with it, or had recovered from it provided the deeply sampled blood TCRbeta repertoires that made up the dataset. Where available, HLA class I and class II types were taken from metadata supplied by the sample provider and were not determined by assay-based typing. The material from the prospective study consisted of cDNA or gDNA derived from T cells, B-cell-depleted T cells, or PBMCs. The samples were drawn from the first 160 participants of the ongoing ImmuneRACE study and from roughly 1,300 subjects provided by 6 global collaborators. Results and caveats for the whole study, not just this receptor: Clinical and demographic metadata were provided uncurated, with the amount varying by source and participant.

TCRbeta CDR3 regions were amplified from genomic DNA by means of the immunoSEQ Assay, a bias-controlled multiplex PCR. The original methods were these. Within the assay, amplification of reference gene primers was used to estimate how many nucleated cells each sample contained. Sequence reads were collapsed and filtered to measure the absolute abundance of every unique TCRbeta CDR3 rearrangement. For each sample, productive Simpson clonality was calculated by taking the square root of Simpson's diversity index across productive rearrangements. This immuneACCESS table, as held by TCRdb, lists in-frame sequences with V and J called but not all clones. Of the missing ones, under half trace to an unresolved V gene in checked studies; the others have no known cause. The DNA gave D and trimming, while V, J and clone size come from that table. The sample contains tens of thousands of clones, around 79% of them found a single time. The ten biggest clones cover around 32% of the sample.

Whole blood was collected in K2EDTA tubes by collaborating institutions according to the institutions' own protocols. For TCRbeta analysis, collaborators shipped samples as frozen whole blood, isolated PBMCs, or DNA extracted from either of those sample types. A word on this clone: Its antigen target is currently unknown. No base quality information exists; no much larger clone differs at one position.

Sequencing was carried out using peripheral blood. The TCR was taken from a human donor in a cohort sampled during active COVID-19.

The sequenced DNA: TGTGCCAGCAGCTTAGAAACAGGGAGGGCGTCTGGGGCCAACGTCCTGACTTTC. Translated, this gives CASSLETGRASGANVLTF. This chain is built from TRBV7-6 and TRBJ2-6; the D gene is perhaps TRBD2, on 7 matching bases. Taken from the germline V gene, the CDR1 and CDR2 loops are SGHVS and FNYEAQ. The CDR3 spans 18 residues, from the cysteine through the phenylalanine. The CDR3 DNA has 54 bases and is translated from base 1. The junction carries 14 bases between V and J, which are trimmed by 1 base and 1 base respectively.